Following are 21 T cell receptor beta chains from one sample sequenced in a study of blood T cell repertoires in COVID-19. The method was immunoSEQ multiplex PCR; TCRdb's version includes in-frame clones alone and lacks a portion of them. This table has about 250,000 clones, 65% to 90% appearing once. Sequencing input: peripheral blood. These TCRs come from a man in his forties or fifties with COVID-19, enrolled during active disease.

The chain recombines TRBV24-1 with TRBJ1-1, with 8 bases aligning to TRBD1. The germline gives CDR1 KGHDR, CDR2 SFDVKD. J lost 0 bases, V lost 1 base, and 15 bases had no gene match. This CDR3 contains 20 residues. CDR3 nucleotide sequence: TGTGCCACCAGTGATTTCCCAGGGGGCCGACGGCGAGACATGAACACTGAAGCTTTCTTT. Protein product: CATSDFPGGRRRDMNTEAFF.

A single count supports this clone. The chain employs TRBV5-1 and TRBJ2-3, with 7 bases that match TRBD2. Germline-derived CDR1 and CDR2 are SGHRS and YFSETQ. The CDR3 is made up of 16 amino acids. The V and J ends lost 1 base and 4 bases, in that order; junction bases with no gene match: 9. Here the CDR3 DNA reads TGCGCCAGCAGCTTGAAAAGCGTAGGGAGGGCAGATACGCAGTATTTT. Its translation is CASSLKSVGRADTQYF.

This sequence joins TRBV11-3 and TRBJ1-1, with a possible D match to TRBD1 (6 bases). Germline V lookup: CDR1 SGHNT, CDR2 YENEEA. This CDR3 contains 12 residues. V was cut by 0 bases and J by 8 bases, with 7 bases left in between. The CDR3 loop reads CASSLEGGEAFF. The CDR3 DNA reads TGTGCCAGCAGCTTAGAAGGGGGAGAAGCTTTCTTT. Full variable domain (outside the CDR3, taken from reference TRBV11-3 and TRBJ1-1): EAGVVQSPRYKIIEKKQPVAFWCNPISGHNTLYWYLQNLGQGPELLIRYENEEAVDDSQLPKDRFSAERLKGVDSTLKIQPAELGDSAVYLCASSLEGGEAFFGQGTRLTVV.

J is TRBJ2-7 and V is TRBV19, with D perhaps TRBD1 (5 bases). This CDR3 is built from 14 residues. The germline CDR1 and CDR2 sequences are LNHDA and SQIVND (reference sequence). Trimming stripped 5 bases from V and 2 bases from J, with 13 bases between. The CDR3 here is CASSPRQNTYEQYF. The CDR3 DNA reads TGTGCCAGTAGTCCCCGACAGAACACCTACGAGCAGTACTTC. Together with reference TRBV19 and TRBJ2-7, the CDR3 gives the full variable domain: DGGITQSPKYLFRKEGQNVTLSCEQNLNHDAMYWYRQDPGQGLRLIYYSQIVNDFQKGDIAEGYSVSREKKESFPLTVTSAQKNPTAFYLCASSPRQNTYEQYFGPGTRLTVT.

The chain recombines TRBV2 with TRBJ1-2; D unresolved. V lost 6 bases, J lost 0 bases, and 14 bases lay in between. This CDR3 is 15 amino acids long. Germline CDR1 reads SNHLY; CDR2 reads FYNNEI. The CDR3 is CASSYLLPSNYGYTF. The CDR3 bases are TGTGCCAGCAGCTATCTGTTACCCTCTAACTATGGCTACACCTTC.

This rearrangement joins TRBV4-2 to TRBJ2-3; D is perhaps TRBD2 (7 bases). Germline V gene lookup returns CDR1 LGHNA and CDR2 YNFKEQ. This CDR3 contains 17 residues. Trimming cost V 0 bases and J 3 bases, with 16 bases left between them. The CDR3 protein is CASSQDYAGAPTDTQYF. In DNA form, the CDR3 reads TGTGCCAGCAGCCAAGATTATGCGGGGGCGCCGACAGATACGCAGTATTTT.

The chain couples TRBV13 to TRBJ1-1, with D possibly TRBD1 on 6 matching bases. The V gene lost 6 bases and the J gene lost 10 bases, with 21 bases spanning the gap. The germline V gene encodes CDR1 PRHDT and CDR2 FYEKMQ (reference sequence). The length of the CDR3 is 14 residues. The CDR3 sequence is CASSFRDNRAGAFF. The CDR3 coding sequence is TGTGCCAGCAGTTTCCGGGACAACCGGGCAGGAGCTTTCTTT.

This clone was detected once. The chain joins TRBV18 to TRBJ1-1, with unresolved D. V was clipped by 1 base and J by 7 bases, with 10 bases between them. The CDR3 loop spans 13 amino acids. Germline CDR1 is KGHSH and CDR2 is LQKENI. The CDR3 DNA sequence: TGTGCCAGCTCACCACGAAAAGGAGTTGAAGCTTTCTTT. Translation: CASSPRKGVEAFF.

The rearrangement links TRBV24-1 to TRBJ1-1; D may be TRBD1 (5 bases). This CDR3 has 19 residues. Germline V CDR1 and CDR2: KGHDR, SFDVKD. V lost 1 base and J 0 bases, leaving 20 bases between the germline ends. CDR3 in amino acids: CATSDLISGAQGMNTEAFF. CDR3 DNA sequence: TGTGCCACCAGTGATTTAATTAGCGGGGCCCAGGGAATGAACACTGAAGCTTTCTTT.

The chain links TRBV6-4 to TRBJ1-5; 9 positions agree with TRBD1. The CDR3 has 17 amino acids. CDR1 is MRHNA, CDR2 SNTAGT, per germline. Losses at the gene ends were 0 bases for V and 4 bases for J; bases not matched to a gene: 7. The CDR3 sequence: CASSDSWDRVNNQPQHF. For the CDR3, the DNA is TGTGCCAGCAGTGACTCGTGGGACAGGGTGAATAATCAGCCCCAGCATTTT.

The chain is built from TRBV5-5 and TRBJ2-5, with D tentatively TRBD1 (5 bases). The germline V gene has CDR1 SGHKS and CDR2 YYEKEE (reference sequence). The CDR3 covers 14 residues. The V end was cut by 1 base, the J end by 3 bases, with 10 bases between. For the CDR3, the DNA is TGTGCCAGCAGCTTGATCCAGGGCGAAGAGACCCAGTACTTC. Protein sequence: CASSLIQGEETQYF.

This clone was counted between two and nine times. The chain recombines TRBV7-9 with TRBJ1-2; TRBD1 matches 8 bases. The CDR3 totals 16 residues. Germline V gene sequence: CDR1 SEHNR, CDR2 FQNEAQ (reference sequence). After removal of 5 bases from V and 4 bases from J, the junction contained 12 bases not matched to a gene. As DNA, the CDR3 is TGTGCCAGCAGCCTACGGGGACAGGAAGCCCTCTATGGCTACACCTTC. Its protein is CASSLRGQEALYGYTF.

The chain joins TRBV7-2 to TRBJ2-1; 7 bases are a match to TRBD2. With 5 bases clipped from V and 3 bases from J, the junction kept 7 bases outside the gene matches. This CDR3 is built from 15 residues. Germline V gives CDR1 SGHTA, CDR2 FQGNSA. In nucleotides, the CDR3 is TGTGCCAGCAGCCGGGGCGGGGGTAACTACAATGAGCAGTTCTTC. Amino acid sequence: CASSRGGGNYNEQFF.

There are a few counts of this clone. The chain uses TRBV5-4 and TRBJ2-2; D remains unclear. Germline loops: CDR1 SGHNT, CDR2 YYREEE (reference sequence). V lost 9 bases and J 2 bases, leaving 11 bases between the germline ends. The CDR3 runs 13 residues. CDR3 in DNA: TGTGCCACTCGGTATAGTAACACCGGGGAGCTGTTTTTT. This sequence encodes CATRYSNTGELFF.

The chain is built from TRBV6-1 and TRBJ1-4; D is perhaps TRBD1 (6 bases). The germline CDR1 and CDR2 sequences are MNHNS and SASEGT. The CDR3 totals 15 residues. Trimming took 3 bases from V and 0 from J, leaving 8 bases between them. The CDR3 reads CASSDRTATNEKLFF. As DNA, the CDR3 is TGTGCCAGCAGTGACCGGACAGCAACTAATGAAAAACTGTTTTTT.

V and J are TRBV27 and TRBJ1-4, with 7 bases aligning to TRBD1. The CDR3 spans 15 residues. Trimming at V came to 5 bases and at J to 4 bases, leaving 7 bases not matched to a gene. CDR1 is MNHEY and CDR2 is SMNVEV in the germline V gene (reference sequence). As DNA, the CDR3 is TGTGCCAGCAGTAGAACCGGGACAGATAATGAAAAACTGTTTTTT. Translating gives CASSRTGTDNEKLFF.

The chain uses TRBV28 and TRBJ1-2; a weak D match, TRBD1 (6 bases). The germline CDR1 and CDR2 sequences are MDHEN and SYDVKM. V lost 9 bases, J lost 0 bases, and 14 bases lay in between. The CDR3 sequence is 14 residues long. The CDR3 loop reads CASGGGGPNYGYTF. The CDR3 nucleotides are TGTGCCAGTGGGGGGGGCGGACCTAACTATGGCTACACCTTC.

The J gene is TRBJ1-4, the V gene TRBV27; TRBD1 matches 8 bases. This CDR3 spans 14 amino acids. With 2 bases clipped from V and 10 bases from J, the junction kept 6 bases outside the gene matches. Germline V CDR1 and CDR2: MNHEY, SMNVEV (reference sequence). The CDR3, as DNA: TGTGCCAGCAGTTTAGAATTTCAGGGGGCAAAACTGTTTTTT. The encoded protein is CASSLEFQGAKLFF.

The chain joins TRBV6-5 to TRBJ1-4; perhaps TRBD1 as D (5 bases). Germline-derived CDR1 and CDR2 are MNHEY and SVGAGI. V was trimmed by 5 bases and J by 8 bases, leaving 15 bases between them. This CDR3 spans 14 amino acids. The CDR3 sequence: CASSPGTEAEKLFF. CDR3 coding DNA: TGTGCCAGCAGTCCCGGGACTGAGGCGGAAAAACTGTTTTTT.

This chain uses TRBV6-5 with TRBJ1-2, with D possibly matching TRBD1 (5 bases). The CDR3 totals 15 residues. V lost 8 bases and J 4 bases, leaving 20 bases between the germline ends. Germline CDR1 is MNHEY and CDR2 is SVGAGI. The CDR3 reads CASRTGQGILYGYTF. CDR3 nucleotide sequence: TGTGCCAGCCGAACCGGGCAGGGAATTCTCTATGGCTACACCTTC.

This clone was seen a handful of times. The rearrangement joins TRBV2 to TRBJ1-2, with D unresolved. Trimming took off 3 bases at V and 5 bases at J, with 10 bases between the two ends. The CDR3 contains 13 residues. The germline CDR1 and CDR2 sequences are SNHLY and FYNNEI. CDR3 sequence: CASSEVGAYGYTF. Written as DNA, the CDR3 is TGTGCCAGCAGTGAGGTGGGCGCGTATGGCTACACCTTC.